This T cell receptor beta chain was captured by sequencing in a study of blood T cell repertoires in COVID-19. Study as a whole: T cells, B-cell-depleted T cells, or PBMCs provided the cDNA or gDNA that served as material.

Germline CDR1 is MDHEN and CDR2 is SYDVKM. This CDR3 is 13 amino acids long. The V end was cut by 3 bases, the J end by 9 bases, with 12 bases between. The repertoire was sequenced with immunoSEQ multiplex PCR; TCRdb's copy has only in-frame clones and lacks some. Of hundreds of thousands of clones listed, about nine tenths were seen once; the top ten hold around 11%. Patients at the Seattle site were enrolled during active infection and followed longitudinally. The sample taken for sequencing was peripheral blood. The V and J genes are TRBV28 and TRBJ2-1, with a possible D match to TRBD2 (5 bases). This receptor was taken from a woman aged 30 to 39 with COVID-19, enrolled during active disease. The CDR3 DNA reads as TGTGCCAGCAGTTTGCGGGTCCCACCTGAGCAGTTCTTC. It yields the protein CASSLRVPPEQFF.